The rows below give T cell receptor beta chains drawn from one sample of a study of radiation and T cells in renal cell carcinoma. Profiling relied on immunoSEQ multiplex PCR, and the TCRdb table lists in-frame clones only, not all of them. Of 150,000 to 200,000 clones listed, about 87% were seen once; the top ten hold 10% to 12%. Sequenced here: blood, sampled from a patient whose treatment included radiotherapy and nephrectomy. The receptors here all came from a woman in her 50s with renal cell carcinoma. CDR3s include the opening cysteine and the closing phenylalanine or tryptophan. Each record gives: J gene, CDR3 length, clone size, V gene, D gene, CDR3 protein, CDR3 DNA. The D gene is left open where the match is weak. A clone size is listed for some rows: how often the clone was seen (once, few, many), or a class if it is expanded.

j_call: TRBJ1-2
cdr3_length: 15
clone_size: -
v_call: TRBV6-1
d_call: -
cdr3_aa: CASSVAGRTNYGYTF
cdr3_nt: TGTGCCAGCAGTGTGGCAGGACGGACTAACTATGGCTACACCTTC

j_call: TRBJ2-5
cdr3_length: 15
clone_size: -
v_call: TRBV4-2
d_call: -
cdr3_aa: CASSPKADSLETQYF
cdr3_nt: TGTGCCAGCAGCCCAAAGGCGGACAGTCTTGAGACCCAGTACTTC

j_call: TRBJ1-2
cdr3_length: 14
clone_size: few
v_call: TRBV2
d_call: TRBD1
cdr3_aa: CASSGDRESYGYTF
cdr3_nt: TGTGCCAGCAGTGGGGACAGGGAGAGTTATGGCTACACCTTC

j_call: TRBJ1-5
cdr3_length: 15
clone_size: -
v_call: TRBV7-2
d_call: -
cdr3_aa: CASSLGSGRGQPQHF
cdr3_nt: TGTGCCAGCAGCTTAGGGTCGGGAAGGGGGCAGCCCCAGCATTTT

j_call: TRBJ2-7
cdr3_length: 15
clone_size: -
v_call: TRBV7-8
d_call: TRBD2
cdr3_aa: CASSTRLAEAYEQYF
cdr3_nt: TGTGCCAGCAGCACCAGACTAGCGGAGGCCTACGAGCAGTACTTC

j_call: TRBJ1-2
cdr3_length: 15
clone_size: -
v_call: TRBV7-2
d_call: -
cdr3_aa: CASSSAEGVGYGYTF
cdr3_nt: TGTGCCAGCAGCTCGGCTGAGGGGGTGGGGTATGGCTACACCTTC

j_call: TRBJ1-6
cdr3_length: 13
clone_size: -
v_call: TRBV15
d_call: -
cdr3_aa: CATSRDILSPLHF
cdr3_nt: TGTGCCACCAGCAGGGATATTCTCTCACCCCTCCACTTT

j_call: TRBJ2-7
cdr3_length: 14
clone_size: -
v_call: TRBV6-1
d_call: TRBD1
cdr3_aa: CASRSTGGGDEQYF
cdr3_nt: TGTGCCAGCAGATCGACAGGGGGCGGCGACGAGCAGTACTTC

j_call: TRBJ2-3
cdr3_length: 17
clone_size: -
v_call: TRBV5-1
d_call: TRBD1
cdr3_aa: CASSLTGTGVSTDTQYF
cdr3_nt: TGCGCCAGCAGCCTTACCGGGACAGGGGTCTCCACAGATACGCAGTATTTT

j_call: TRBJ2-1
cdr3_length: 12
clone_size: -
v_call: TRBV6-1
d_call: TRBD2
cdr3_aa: CASSEVVGEGFF
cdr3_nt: TGTGCCAGCAGTGAAGTGGTCGGGGAGGGGTTCTTC

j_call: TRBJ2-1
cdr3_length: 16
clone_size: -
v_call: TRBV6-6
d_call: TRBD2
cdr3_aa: CASRGLAGGAYNEQFF
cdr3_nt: TGTGCCAGCAGGGGACTAGCGGGGGGGGCCTACAATGAGCAGTTCTTC

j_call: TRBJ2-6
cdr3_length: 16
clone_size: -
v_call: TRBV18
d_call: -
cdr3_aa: CASSPDRSSGANVLTF
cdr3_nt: TGTGCCAGCTCACCAGACAGATCTTCTGGGGCCAACGTCCTGACTTTC

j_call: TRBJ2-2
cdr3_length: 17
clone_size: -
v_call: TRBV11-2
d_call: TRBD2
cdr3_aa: CASTKTGQAGGTGELFF
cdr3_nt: TGTGCCAGCACCAAAACGGGGCAGGCGGGGGGTACCGGGGAGCTGTTTTTT

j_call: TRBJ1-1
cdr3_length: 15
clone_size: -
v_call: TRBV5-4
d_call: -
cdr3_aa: CASSLVGGGNTEAFF
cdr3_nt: TGTGCCAGCAGCTTGGTTGGGGGTGGGAACACTGAAGCTTTCTTT

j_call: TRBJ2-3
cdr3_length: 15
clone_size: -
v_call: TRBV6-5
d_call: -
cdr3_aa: CASSTGNRVRDTQYF
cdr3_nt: TGTGCCAGCAGTACGGGGAACAGGGTGCGTGATACGCAGTATTTT

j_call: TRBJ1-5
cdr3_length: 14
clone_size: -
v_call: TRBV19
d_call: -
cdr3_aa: CASLPWAGYQPQHF
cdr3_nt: TGTGCCAGCCTCCCCTGGGCAGGCTATCAGCCCCAGCATTTT

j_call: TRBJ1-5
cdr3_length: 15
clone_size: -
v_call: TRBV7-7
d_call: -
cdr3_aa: CASSSEHRGIQPQHF
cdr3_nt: TGTGCTAGCAGCTCGGAGCACCGGGGAATCCAGCCCCAGCATTTT

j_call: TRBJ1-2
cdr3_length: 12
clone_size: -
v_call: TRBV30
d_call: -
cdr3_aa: CAWSLGFYGYTF
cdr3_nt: TGTGCCTGGAGTCTCGGGTTCTATGGCTACACCTTC

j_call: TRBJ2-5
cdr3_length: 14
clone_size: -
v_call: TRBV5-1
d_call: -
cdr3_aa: CASSLATGGETQYF
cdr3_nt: TGCGCCAGCAGCCTCGCAACAGGAGGGGAGACCCAGTACTTC

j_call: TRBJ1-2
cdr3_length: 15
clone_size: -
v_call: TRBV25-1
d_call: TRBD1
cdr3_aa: CASSLMGQGFYGYTF
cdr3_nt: TGTGCCAGCAGTTTAATGGGACAGGGGTTTTATGGCTACACCTTC

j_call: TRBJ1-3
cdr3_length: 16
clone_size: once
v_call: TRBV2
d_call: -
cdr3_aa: CASSERGSFSGNTIYF
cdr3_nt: TGTGCCAGCAGTGAGCGAGGATCCTTCTCTGGAAACACCATATATTTT

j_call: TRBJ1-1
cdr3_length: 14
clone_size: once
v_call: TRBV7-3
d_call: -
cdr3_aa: CASSLGNLNTEAFF
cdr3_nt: TGTGCCAGCAGCTTAGGCAATTTGAACACTGAAGCTTTCTTT

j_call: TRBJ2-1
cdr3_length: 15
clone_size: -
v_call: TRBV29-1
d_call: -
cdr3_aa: CSVPDEIGQGGEQFF
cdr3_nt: TGCAGCGTTCCAGATGAAATTGGGCAAGGAGGTGAGCAGTTCTTC

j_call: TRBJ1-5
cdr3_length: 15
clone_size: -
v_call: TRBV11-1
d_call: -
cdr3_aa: CASSLEGFSNQPQHF
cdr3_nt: TGTGCCAGCAGCTTAGAGGGTTTTAGCAATCAGCCCCAGCATTTT